The 15 T cell receptor beta chains given below trace back to one sample, sequenced in a study of blood T cell repertoires in COVID-19. Method: immunoSEQ multiplex PCR; TCRdb's copy keeps in-frame clones and lacks some. The table has approximately 200,000 clones, approximately 86% seen once. Source material: PBMCs or T cells enriched from blood (not recorded which). Receptors were obtained from a woman in her 30s who had been exposed to COVID-19.

The chain joins TRBV3-1 (or the pseudogene TRBV3-2) to TRBJ2-7; 7 bases are shared with TRBD2. Losses at the gene ends were 4 bases for V and 2 bases for J; bases not matched to a gene: 5. This CDR3 is built from 14 residues. Germline loops: CDR1 LGHDT, CDR2 YNNKEL (reference sequence). CDR3 in amino acids: CASSRPGGPYEQYF. For the CDR3, the DNA is TGTGCCAGCAGCCGGCCGGGAGGACCCTACGAGCAGTACTTC.

The V and J genes are TRBV7-2 and TRBJ1-3; D call uncertain. This CDR3 region has 14 residues. In germline, CDR1 is SGHTA, CDR2 FQGNSA. Between the trimmed V and J ends, which lost 2 bases and 3 bases, there was a span of 8 bases. CDR3 amino acids: CASSLSGLGNTIYF. DNA of the CDR3: TGTGCCAGCAGCTTAAGCGGCCTTGGAAACACCATATATTTT.

The chain joins TRBV6-1 to TRBJ1-1; D unclear. The V gene's germline CDR1 is MNHNS and CDR2 SASEGT. Trimming left V 0 bases short and J 3 bases short, with 5 bases between. CDR3 length equals 13 residues. For the CDR3, the DNA is TGTGCCAGCAGTGAAGCGGGAGACACTGAAGCTTTCTTT. This gives the protein CASSEAGDTEAFF.

The chain employs TRBV6-1 and TRBJ1-4; tentative D call: TRBD1 (5 bases). The CDR3 spans 15 residues. Germline V CDR1 and CDR2: MNHNS, SASEGT. The V gene lost 2 bases and the J gene lost 4 bases, with 11 bases spanning the gap. The CDR3 DNA sequence: TGTGCCAGCAGTGAACTGGGGCAGAGTAATGAAAAACTGTTTTTT. Amino acids: CASSELGQSNEKLFF.

The chain carries TRBV19 and TRBJ2-7; D gene uncertain. V lost 5 bases and J lost 3, with 14 bases in between. Germline V gene data show CDR1 as LNHDA and CDR2 as SQIVND (reference sequence). The CDR3 is 14 amino acids. This CDR3 is CASSPSGFNYEQYF. The CDR3 bases are TGTGCCAGTAGTCCCTCAGGTTTTAACTACGAGCAGTACTTC. The full variable domain, in which reference TRBV19 and TRBJ2-7 provide the parts outside the CDR3, is DGGITQSPKYLFRKEGQNVTLSCEQNLNHDAMYWYRQDPGQGLRLIYYSQIVNDFQKGDIAEGYSVSREKKESFPLTVTSAQKNPTAFYLCASSPSGFNYEQYFGPGTRLTVT.

The rearrangement uses TRBV20-1 and TRBJ2-5; tentatively, D is TRBD2 (6 bases). The germline V gene has CDR1 DFQATT and CDR2 SNEGSKA (reference sequence). Trimming pared 3 bases from V and 1 base from J, leaving 21 bases between. The CDR3 loop spans 17 amino acids. CDR3 in amino acids: CSASPLMYPTSQETQYF. In DNA form, the CDR3 reads TGCAGTGCTAGTCCATTGATGTACCCGACTAGCCAAGAGACCCAGTACTTC.

The J gene is TRBJ1-5, the V gene TRBV18, with TRBD1 as a possible D gene (6 bases). CDR3 length equals 14 residues. CDR1 and CDR2 (germline): KGHSH, LQKENI. With 6 bases removed from V and 5 bases from J, the gap between germline ends came to 14 bases. CDR3 protein: CASSKQGDYQPQHF. DNA for the CDR3: TGTGCCAGCTCGAAACAGGGCGATTATCAGCCCCAGCATTTT. Complete variable domain (other parts from reference TRBV18 and TRBJ1-5): NAGVMQNPRHLVRRRGQEARLRCSPMKGHSHVYWYRQLPEEGLKFMVYLQKENIIDESGMPKERFSAEFPKEGPSILRIQQVVRGDSAAYFCASSKQGDYQPQHFGDGTRLSIL.

The genes are TRBV2 and TRBJ1-5, with D maybe TRBD1 (5 bases). V shed 5 bases and J shed 3 bases, with 20 bases lying between them. The CDR3 is 17 amino acids. Germline loops: CDR1 SNHLY, CDR2 FYNNEI. The CDR3 protein is CASSRRPTDSINQPQHF. The CDR3 DNA sequence: TGTGCCAGCAGTAGACGTCCAACTGACAGCATCAATCAGCCCCAGCATTTT.

The rearrangement links TRBV27 to TRBJ2-7; 10 nucleotides line up with TRBD1. The CDR3 totals 16 residues. Germline V gene data show CDR1 as MNHEY and CDR2 as SMNVEV (reference sequence). Losses at the gene ends were 5 bases for V and 5 bases for J; bases not matched to a gene: 12. The CDR3 nucleotides read TGTGCCAGCAGTCCAATAATGGCGACAGGGGGCGACGAGCAGTACTTC. This sequence encodes CASSPIMATGGDEQYF.

The J gene is TRBJ2-7, the V gene TRBV25-1; no clear D gene. Germline-derived CDR1 and CDR2 are MGHDK and SYGVNS. The CDR3 length is 13 residues. V lost 1 base and J lost 7, with 11 bases in between. The CDR3 spells CASSESPLGEQYF. In nucleotides, the CDR3 is TGTGCCAGCAGTGAATCGCCCCTCGGGGAGCAGTACTTC.

The chain is built from TRBV15 and TRBJ1-1; no firm D call. Germline-derived CDR1 and CDR2 are LNHNV and YYDKDF (reference sequence). The CDR3 runs 14 residues. V was trimmed by 0 bases and J by 3 bases, leaving 8 bases between them. The CDR3 sequence is CATSRDTRDTEAFF. In DNA, the CDR3 is TGTGCCACCAGCAGAGATACCCGGGACACTGAAGCTTTCTTT.

The chain uses TRBV7-2 and TRBJ1-1; D might be TRBD1 (6 bases). Germline CDR1 SGHTA, CDR2 FQGNSA. This CDR3 contains 14 residues. With 3 bases removed from V and 4 bases from J, the gap between germline ends came to 12 bases. The CDR3 sequence: CASSFDRSSTEAFF. The CDR3 DNA is TGTGCCAGCAGCTTTGACAGGTCTTCCACTGAAGCTTTCTTT.

The V call is TRBV2, the J call TRBJ2-3, with 13 bases matching TRBD2. V lost 4 bases and J lost 6; bases outside the gene matches: 7. Germline V CDR1 and CDR2: SNHLY, FYNNEI. This CDR3 has 16 residues. CDR3 protein: CASSVETSGGFDTQYF. DNA of the CDR3: TGTGCCAGCAGTGTTGAGACTAGCGGGGGGTTTGATACGCAGTATTTT.

The chain is built from TRBV5-1 and TRBJ2-7, with 8 bases aligning to TRBD2. Germline V gene sequence: CDR1 SGHRS, CDR2 YFSETQ. This CDR3 comprises 15 residues. The V gene end was trimmed by 4 bases and the J gene end by 4 bases; junction bases not matched to a gene: 10. Here the CDR3 DNA reads TGCGCCAGCAGCCTCCTGCCGGGGGGGCCGTACGAGCAGTACTTC. Protein sequence: CASSLLPGGPYEQYF.

The genes are TRBV7-2 and TRBJ1-5; D unresolved. Germline CDR1 SGHTA, CDR2 FQGNSA. This CDR3 comprises 12 residues. The ends were cut back, 8 bases at V and 7 bases at J, with 12 bases in the middle. The chain's CDR3 is CASQARGQPQHF. The CDR3 nucleotides read TGTGCCAGCCAAGCCAGAGGGCAGCCCCAGCATTTT.